This TCR beta chain was found in a study of spatial heterogeneity in lung cancer. As for the study in general: Samples were donated by 72 untreated early-stage non-small cell lung cancer patients. Roughly two years after resection was the median timing of the follow-up PBMC samples, which were sequenced when available.

The germline CDR1 and CDR2 sequences are MNHNS and SASEGT. The CDR3 spans 15 residues. The trim removed 5 bases at V and 2 bases at J, leaving 4 bases unmatched. The time point is: blood at routine non-recurrence follow-up after resection. Material for sequencing was whole RNA from tumor, nontumor lung or frozen PBMC, left unsorted. Points on this clonotype: Antigen: not known.

TCRdb reanalysed the 5' RACE reads using MiXCR and keeps one entry per CDR3 protein. The sample consists of 110,000 or so distinct CDR3 sequences, approximately 10% of them appearing once. Study conclusions and caveats: At resection, ubiquitous expanded tumor TCRs appeared in blood more than at follow-up.

The receptor comes from a female donor with early-stage non-small cell lung cancer. The specimen comprised PBMCs, sampled at follow-up. The genes are TRBV6-1 and TRBJ1-2, with 11 positions matching TRBD1. DNA of the CDR3: TGTGCCAGCAGTCCACGGACAGGGGGCAACTATGGCTACACCTTC. Its protein is CASSPRTGGNYGYTF.